This entry is about one TCR beta chain. This clone is large (0.1 to 1%). Its antigen has not been determined. The sample holds no much larger clone one base away, and base qualities are not on file. This entry is derived from a study of metastatic and nonmetastatic thyroid tumors (TCRdb year 2020). Looking at the study overall: The researchers compared repertoires between peripheral blood samples and tumor or nodule tissue samples from patients with malignant or benign thyroid disease.

Study-level results and caveats: TCR beta diversity was reported as significantly higher in malignant tumors than in benign nodules, in both blood and tumor samples.

The library was obtained by PCR. TCRdb records Illumina HiSeq 4000 as the sequencer. High-throughput sequencing was used to profile the TCR beta-chain CDR3 region of each patient. As for the authors' bioinformatics: A classifier to discriminate distant-metastatic papillary thyroid cancer patients was built from CDR3 differences across clinicopathological groups. Repertoire diversity was assessed with the Shannon index, and tumor-blood repertoire similarity with the Morisita-Horn index. In-frame beta chains were kept once TCRdb had trimmed the public reads at Q25 with fastp and called clones with MiXCR. In this record, the V and J calls reflect TCRdb's handling and not the investigators' own analysis. The sample data list under 5,000 clones, and 35% of these were observed just once. The ten largest clones capture about 38% of the sample. Before undergoing thyroid surgery, none of the patients had been given any kind of treatment. Using T-cell receptor beta sequencing, the researchers looked back retrospectively at clinical samples from patients, gathered between about 2011 and 2019.

Sequenced input: adjacent normal tissue. The receptor's source is a male donor with papillary thyroid cancer or a benign thyroid nodule (not recorded which). Some clones in this sample may be carry-over from other donors' samples.

The DNA sequence is given as TGTGCCTGGAGAAGACAGGGCCCCACTGAAGCTTTCTTT. This is translated as CAWRRQGPTEAFF. Rearrangement joined TRBV30 to TRBJ1-1; the junction holds 7 bases that match TRBD1. The germline V gene (reference sequence) yields GTSNPN for CDR1 and SVGIG for CDR2. Trimming takes 3 bases off V and 4 bases off J; junction bases not matched to a gene: 5. The CDR3 holds 13 amino acids from the cysteine to the phenylalanine. Only the CDR3 DNA is retained, 39 bases long and in frame from the first base.